The 26 T cell receptor beta chains presented below share a single source sample, sequenced in a study of blood T cell repertoires in COVID-19. Clones were read by immunoSEQ multiplex PCR, and TCRdb kept only the in-frame ones, dropping some. The table shows about 55,000 clones, with around nine tenths occurring only once. The sequencing input was peripheral blood. The receptors originated from a man aged 60 to 75 with active COVID-19.

The chain joins TRBV7-8 to TRBJ2-7; 7 bases are a match to TRBD2. The CDR3 has 15 residues. After removal of 0 bases from V and 1 base from J, the junction contained 3 bases not matched to a gene. Germline V lookup: CDR1 SGHVS, CDR2 FQNEAQ. The CDR3 sequence: CASSLAGGWSYEQYF. As DNA, the CDR3 is TGTGCCAGCAGCTTAGCGGGAGGGTGGTCCTACGAGCAGTACTTC. The full variable domain, with the rest looked up from reference TRBV7-8 and TRBJ2-7, is GAGVSQSPRYKVAKRGQDVALRCDPISGHVSLFWYQQALGQGPEFLTYFQNEAQLDKSGLPSDRFFAERPEGSVSTLKIQRTQQEDSAVYLCASSLAGGWSYEQYFGPGTRLTVT.

The CDR3 nucleotides read TGTGCCAGCAGCCTTCTAGCGGGACTCGGAAACACCGGGGAGCTGTTTTTT. This translates into CASSLLAGLGNTGELFF. The gene calls are TRBV7-7 and TRBJ2-2; 9 positions agree with TRBD2. Trimming took 5 bases from V and 2 from J; bases not matched to a gene: 9. This CDR3 has 17 residues. The germline gives CDR1 SSHAT, CDR2 FNYEAQ (reference sequence).

V usage is TRBV21-1 and J usage is TRBJ2-3; TRBD2 reflects the table's D call only, with no check against the DNA. TRBV21-1 is a recognized pseudogene. The CDR3 covers 16 residues. In DNA, the CDR3 is TGTGCCAGCAGCAAAAGCCGGCCTTCTAGAGCAGATACGCAGTATTTT. Its translation: CASSKSRPSRADTQYF.

The genes are TRBV6-5 and TRBJ2-3; D may be TRBD1 (6 bases). Germline-derived CDR1 and CDR2 are MNHEY and SVGAGI. The V and J ends lost 6 bases and 4 bases respectively, with 17 bases between them. This CDR3 is built from 15 residues. CDR3 loop: CASSLGGEGADTQYF. CDR3 coding DNA: TGTGCCAGCAGCCTAGGGGGAGAGGGAGCAGATACGCAGTATTTT.

The chain uses TRBV10-3 and TRBJ2-7; 9 positions agree with TRBD1. The germline CDR1 and CDR2 sequences are ENHRY and SYGVKD. The J segment lost 6 bases and the V segment lost 6 bases, leaving 12 bases of the junction unmatched. The CDR3 spans 15 residues. The CDR3 DNA is TGTGCCATCAGGGCGGACAGGGGTGTTAATCTCGAGCAGTACTTC. Its translation is CAIRADRGVNLEQYF.

A single count supports this clone. The chain has TRBV6-5 and TRBJ2-2; 10 nucleotides line up with TRBD1. Trimming took 7 bases from V and 6 from J; bases not matched to a gene: 8. This CDR3 contains 15 residues. Germline V gene lookup returns CDR1 MNHEY and CDR2 SVGAGI. Here the CDR3 reads CASTPGQGVSGELFF. Here the CDR3 DNA reads TGTGCCAGCACCCCAGGACAGGGGGTTTCCGGGGAGCTGTTTTTT.

The chain recombines TRBV19 with TRBJ2-2; 9 bases fit TRBD2. The junction had 7 bases not matched to a gene; V was cut back by 4 bases and J by 4 bases. The germline CDR1 and CDR2 sequences are LNHDA and SQIVND (reference sequence). The CDR3 spans 16 residues. The CDR3 nucleotides are TGTGCCAGTAGTAACCTATTAGCGGGAGTCACCGGGGAGCTGTTTTTT. This gives the protein CASSNLLAGVTGELFF.

The V gene is TRBV19, the J gene TRBJ2-1; perhaps TRBD1 as D (7 bases). CDR3 length: 15 amino acids. The V gene lost 5 bases and the J gene lost 1 base, with 12 bases spanning the gap. Germline-derived CDR1 and CDR2 are LNHDA and SQIVND (reference sequence). CDR3 in amino acids: CASSAPGGSYNEQFF. CDR3 nucleotides: TGTGCCAGTAGTGCTCCAGGGGGGTCCTACAATGAGCAGTTCTTC.

This clone was observed a handful of times. The chain recombines TRBV3-1 (or the pseudogene TRBV3-2) with TRBJ2-7, with 7 bases identical to TRBD2. Germline V gives CDR1 LGHDT, CDR2 YNNKEL (reference sequence). There are 15 residues in the CDR3. With V trimmed by 3 bases and J by 3 bases, 8 bases remained unmatched. The CDR3 here is CASSQGLAGYYEQYF. CDR3 nucleotide sequence: TGTGCCAGCAGCCAGGGGTTAGCGGGCTACTACGAGCAGTACTTC.

The CDR3 region has the DNA TGTGCCAGCCGATACAGGGGGCATAATTCACCCCTCCACTTT. Translation: CASRYRGHNSPLHF. The V gene is TRBV27, the J gene TRBJ1-6; 9 bases map to TRBD1. Trimming took 8 bases from V and 5 from J; bases not matched to a gene: 4. The CDR3 is made up of 14 amino acids. The germline CDR1 and CDR2 sequences are MNHEY and SMNVEV (reference sequence).

Only one count was recorded for this clone. The chain has TRBV25-1 and TRBJ2-1, with a weak D call TRBD2 (6 bases). Germline V CDR1 and CDR2: MGHDK, SYGVNS. Trimming removed 3 bases from V and 5 bases from J, with 11 bases in between. This CDR3 is 14 amino acids long. CDR3 sequence (DNA): TGTGCCAGCAGTGATCAGGACTATAACAATGAGCAGTTCTTC. Protein sequence: CASSDQDYNNEQFF.

J is TRBJ2-7 and V is TRBV28; D possibly corresponds to TRBD1 (5 bases). Deletions cut 2 bases from V and 5 bases from J, with 13 bases between. Germline CDR1 MDHEN, CDR2 SYDVKM. CDR3 length: 14 amino acids. DNA for the CDR3: TGTGCCAGCAGTTTACCCGGCAGGGTTAACGAGCAGTACTTC. It codes for CASSLPGRVNEQYF.

This clone has a single count. V is TRBV6-5 and J is TRBJ2-7; 8 bases align to TRBD1. Germline lookup yields CDR1 MNHEY and CDR2 SVGAGI. V shed 5 bases and J 1 base; nucleotides not matched to a gene: 7. The CDR3 contains 15 residues. The CDR3 spells CASSPGTGSSYEQYF. The DNA for the CDR3 is TGTGCCAGCAGTCCCGGGACAGGATCTTCCTACGAGCAGTACTTC.

The genes are TRBV7-9 and TRBJ2-2; the match to TRBD1 covers 12 bases. The CDR3 has 15 residues. The junction had 3 bases not matched to a gene; V was cut back by 3 bases and J by 7 bases. Germline V gene data show CDR1 as SEHNR and CDR2 as FQNEAQ (reference sequence). The CDR3 nucleotides are TGTGCCAGCAGCTTGGGGACAGGGGGCGTCGGGGAGCTGTTTTTT. Translated: CASSLGTGGVGELFF.

The gene calls are TRBV12-3 or TRBV12-4 and TRBJ2-1; no clear D gene. CDR3 length: 12 amino acids. The V gene lost 5 bases and the J gene lost 5 bases, with 7 bases spanning the gap. As DNA, the CDR3 is TGTGCCAGCAGTACCTCGGACAATGAGCAGTTCTTC. Its protein product is CASSTSDNEQFF.

The chain recombines TRBV7-9 with TRBJ2-1; 9 bases line up with TRBD2. The CDR3 extends over 15 amino acids. In germline, CDR1 is SEHNR, CDR2 FQNEAQ (reference sequence). V was pared by 8 bases and J by 7 bases, with 12 bases of the junction left unmatched. The CDR3 coding sequence is TGTGCCAGCGCAGTAACAGCGGGAGGAGGGAATGAGCAGTTCTTC. Translation: CASAVTAGGGNEQFF.

The genes are TRBV3-1 (or the pseudogene TRBV3-2) and TRBJ1-2, with 8 bases aligning to TRBD1. Germline CDR1 is LGHDT and CDR2 is YNNKEL (reference sequence). Germline trimming cut 4 bases from V and 5 bases from J; bases unmatched to any gene: 6. CDR3 length: 14 amino acids. The CDR3 here is CASSPATGVYGYTF. The CDR3 bases are TGTGCCAGCAGCCCCGCGACAGGGGTGTATGGCTACACCTTC.

The chain combines TRBV27 with TRBJ1-3; 8 positions agree with TRBD1. Germline CDR1 and CDR2: MNHEY and SMNVEV (reference sequence). The V gene end was trimmed by 5 bases and the J gene end by 0 bases; junction bases not matched to a gene: 0. The CDR3 has 14 residues. For the CDR3, the DNA is TGTGCCAGCAGTGGGACAGGCTCTGGAAACACCATATATTTT. Protein product: CASSGTGSGNTIYF.

The rearrangement uses TRBV27 and TRBJ2-7; TRBD2 agrees at 10 bases. Germline V CDR1 and CDR2: MNHEY, SMNVEV (reference sequence). Losses at the gene ends were 1 base for V and 7 bases for J; bases not matched to a gene: 4. The CDR3 length is 14 residues. The CDR3 spells CASSLWFSGREQYF. CDR3 sequence (DNA): TGTGCCAGCAGTTTATGGTTTAGCGGGAGGGAGCAGTACTTC.

This clone occurred once. The chain recombines TRBV2 with TRBJ2-1; 10 bases are shared with TRBD2. CDR3 length: 15 residues. Trimming cost V 6 bases and J 2 bases; bases outside gene matches: 4. Germline values: CDR1 SNHLY, CDR2 FYNNEI. CDR3 amino acids: CASRRGLAAYNEQFF. CDR3 in DNA: TGTGCCAGCAGGAGAGGACTAGCGGCCTACAATGAGCAGTTCTTC. Full variable domain (remainder filled in from reference TRBV2 and TRBJ2-1): EPEVTQTPSHQVTQMGQEVILRCVPISNHLYFYWYRQILGQKVEFLVSFYNNEISEKSEIFDDQFSVERPDGSNFTLKIRSTKLEDSAMYFCASRRGLAAYNEQFFGPGTRLTVL.

This clone showed up just a few times. The chain uses TRBV27 and TRBJ1-4; 8 positions match TRBD1. The CDR3 sequence is 14 residues long. Looked up from germline, CDR1 is MNHEY and CDR2 is SMNVEV (reference sequence). Unmatched junction bases numbered 7, after V lost 6 bases and J lost 7 bases. CDR3 in amino acids: CASRRTGLREKLFF. CDR3 in DNA: TGTGCCAGCAGAAGGACAGGGCTGCGTGAAAAACTGTTTTTT.

The genes are TRBV7-9 and TRBJ1-2; a possible D gene is TRBD1 (5 bases). From germline, CDR1 is SEHNR and CDR2 FQNEAQ (reference sequence). Trimming cost V 1 base and J 4 bases, with 13 bases left between them. The CDR3 covers 15 residues. The CDR3 DNA sequence: TGTGCCAGCAGCTTAGTTCCAGGGTTATCCTATGGCTACACCTTC. The encoded protein is CASSLVPGLSYGYTF.

The chain has TRBV6-6 and TRBJ2-5; 13 nucleotides align to TRBD2. Germline CDR1 and CDR2: MNHNY and SVGAGI (reference sequence). V was pared by 7 bases and J by 4 bases, with 9 bases of the junction left unmatched. CDR3 size: 16 residues. The CDR3, as DNA: TGTGCCAGCAAATCAGGACTAGCGGGAGTGGCAGAGACCCAGTACTTC. As protein: CASKSGLAGVAETQYF.

This clone occurred a few times. The chain uses TRBV29-1 and TRBJ1-1, with unresolved D. The CDR3 extends over 14 amino acids. Trimming removed 1 base at V and 0 bases at J, with 9 bases between. Germline CDR1 and CDR2: SQVTM and ANQGSEA. The CDR3 loop is CSVEGSTLNTEAFF. CDR3 DNA: TGCAGCGTTGAAGGGTCCACACTGAACACTGAAGCTTTCTTT.

The rearrangement joins TRBV10-3 to TRBJ1-1; 9 bases line up with TRBD1. Germline V gene sequence: CDR1 ENHRY, CDR2 SYGVKD. The ends lost 8 bases at V and 1 base at J; junction bases unmatched: 5. The CDR3 spans 14 residues. CDR3 DNA sequence: TGTGCCATCGGCGGGACAGGGCCGAACACTGAAGCTTTCTTT. As protein: CAIGGTGPNTEAFF.

The V and J genes are TRBV6-1 and TRBJ2-5, with D tentatively TRBD2 (5 bases). The CDR3 sequence is 14 residues long. Germline assignment: CDR1 MNHNS and CDR2 SASEGT. V lost 0 bases to trimming and J lost 7 bases, with 12 bases between them. This CDR3 reads CASSEAQLARTQYF. CDR3 DNA sequence: TGTGCCAGCAGTGAAGCACAGTTAGCGAGGACCCAGTACTTC.